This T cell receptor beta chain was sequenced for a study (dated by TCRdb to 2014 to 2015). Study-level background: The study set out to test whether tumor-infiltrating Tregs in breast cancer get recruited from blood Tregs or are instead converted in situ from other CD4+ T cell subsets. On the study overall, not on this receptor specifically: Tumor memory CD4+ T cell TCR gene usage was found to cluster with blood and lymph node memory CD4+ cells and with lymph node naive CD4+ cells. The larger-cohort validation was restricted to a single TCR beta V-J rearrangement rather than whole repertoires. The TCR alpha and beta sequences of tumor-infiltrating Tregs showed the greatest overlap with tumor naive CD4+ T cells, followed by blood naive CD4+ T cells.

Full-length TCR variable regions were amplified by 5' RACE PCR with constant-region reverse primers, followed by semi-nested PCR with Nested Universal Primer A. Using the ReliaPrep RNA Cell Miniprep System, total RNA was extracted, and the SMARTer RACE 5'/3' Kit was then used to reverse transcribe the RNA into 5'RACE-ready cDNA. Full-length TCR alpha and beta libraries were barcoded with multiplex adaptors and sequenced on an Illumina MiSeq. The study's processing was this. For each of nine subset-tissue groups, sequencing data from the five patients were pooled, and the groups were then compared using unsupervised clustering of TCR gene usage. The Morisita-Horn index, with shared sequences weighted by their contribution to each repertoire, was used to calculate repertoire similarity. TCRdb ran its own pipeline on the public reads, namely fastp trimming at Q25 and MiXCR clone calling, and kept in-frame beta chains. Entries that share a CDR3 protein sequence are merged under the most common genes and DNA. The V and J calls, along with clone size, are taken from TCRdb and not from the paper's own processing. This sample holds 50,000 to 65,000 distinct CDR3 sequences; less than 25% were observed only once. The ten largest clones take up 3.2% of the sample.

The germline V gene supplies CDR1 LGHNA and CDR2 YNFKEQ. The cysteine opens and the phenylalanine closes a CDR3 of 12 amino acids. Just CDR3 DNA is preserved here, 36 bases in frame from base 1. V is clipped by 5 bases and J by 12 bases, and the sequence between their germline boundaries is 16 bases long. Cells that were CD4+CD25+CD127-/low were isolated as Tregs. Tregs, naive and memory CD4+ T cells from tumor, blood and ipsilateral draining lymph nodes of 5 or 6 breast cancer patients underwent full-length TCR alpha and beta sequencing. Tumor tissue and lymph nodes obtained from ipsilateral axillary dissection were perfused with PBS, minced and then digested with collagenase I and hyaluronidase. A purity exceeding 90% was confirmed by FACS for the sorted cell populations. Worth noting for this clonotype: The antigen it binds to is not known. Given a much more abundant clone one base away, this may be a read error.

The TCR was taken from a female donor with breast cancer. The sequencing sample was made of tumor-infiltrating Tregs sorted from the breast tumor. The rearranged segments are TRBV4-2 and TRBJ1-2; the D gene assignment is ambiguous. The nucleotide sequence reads TGTGCCAGCAGCTTGGGAGGCAGCGGCCACACCTTC. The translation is CASSLGGSGHTF.